These 4 T cell receptor beta chains were sequenced from one sample in a study of high-grade serous ovarian cancer treatment subgroups. Tumor samples were obtained before definitive surgery or chemotherapy. Sequenced by immunoSEQ multiplex PCR; TCRdb stores in-frame clones only, minus some. The sample lists 30,000 to 40,000 clones; approximately 81% were seen once. The sample consisted of tumor tissue. The source is a human donor with high-grade serous ovarian cancer.

The genes are TRBV7-3 and TRBJ2-1; 9 positions agree with TRBD1. CDR1 and CDR2 from the germline V gene are SGHTA and FQGTGA. This CDR3 is 15 amino acids long. After removal of 3 bases from V and 6 bases from J, the junction contained 6 bases not matched to a gene. The CDR3 sequence is CASSFNRGPFNEQFF. In DNA, the CDR3 is TGTGCCAGCAGCTTCAACAGGGGGCCCTTCAATGAGCAGTTCTTC.

The V and J genes are TRBV9 and TRBJ2-1; 11 bases agree with TRBD2. Germline lookup yields CDR1 SGDLS and CDR2 YYNGEE. The junction had 6 bases not matched to a gene; V was cut back by 0 bases and J by 4 bases. This CDR3 contains 17 residues. The CDR3, as DNA: TGTGCCAGCAGCGTAGAGGTGACTAGCGGGATATACAATGAGCAGTTCTTC. It specifies CASSVEVTSGIYNEQFF.

This chain uses TRBV6-1 with TRBJ1-5; TRBD1 might be the D (5 bases). There are 18 residues in the CDR3. Germline CDR1 MNHNS, CDR2 SASEGT. V was clipped by 4 bases and J by 3 bases, with 22 bases between them. CDR3 coding DNA: TGTGCCAGCAGTGTAACCCCCCCCGGGACGGCGAACAATCAGCCCCAGCATTTT. This encodes CASSVTPPGTANNQPQHF.

This chain links TRBV5-8 with TRBJ1-2, with 7 nucleotides matching TRBD1. The CDR3 is made up of 14 amino acids. V was pared by 4 bases and J by 8 bases, with 11 bases of the junction left unmatched. Germline V gives CDR1 SGHTS, CDR2 YDEGEE. The CDR3 coding sequence is TGTGCCAGCAGCCAACAGGGGCCCGTGGGAGGCTACACCTTC. Encoded protein: CASSQQGPVGGYTF.